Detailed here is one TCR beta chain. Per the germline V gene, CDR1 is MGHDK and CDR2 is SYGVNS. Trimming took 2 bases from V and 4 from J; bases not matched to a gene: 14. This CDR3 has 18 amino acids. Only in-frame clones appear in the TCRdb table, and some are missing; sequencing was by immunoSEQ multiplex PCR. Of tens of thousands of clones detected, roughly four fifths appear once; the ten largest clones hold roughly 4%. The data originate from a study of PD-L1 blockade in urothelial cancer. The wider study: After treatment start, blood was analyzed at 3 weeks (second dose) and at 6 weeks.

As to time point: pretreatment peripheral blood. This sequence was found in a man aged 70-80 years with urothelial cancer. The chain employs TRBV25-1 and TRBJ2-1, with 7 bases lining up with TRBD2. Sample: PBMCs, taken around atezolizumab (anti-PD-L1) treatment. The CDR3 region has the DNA TGTGCCAGCAGTGAAAAGGGGTTCGCGGGAGTAACTTACAATGAGCAGTTCTTC. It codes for CASSEKGFAGVTYNEQFF.